Given below is one T cell receptor (beta chain) in context. Its antigen remains unidentified. No qualities accompany the bases; no much larger clone lies one base away. The data derive from a study of T cell responses to AZD1222 COVID-19 vaccine (TCRdb year 2021). For context, the study as a whole: AZD1222 recipients with second doses at about 4 weeks or about 12 weeks were pooled, because spike-specific TCR depth and breadth did not differ between schedules. A total of over 230 trial participants underwent TCR sequencing, of whom nearly 210 received two doses of AZD1222 and about 25 received two doses of the MenACWY control vaccine. Trial participants were enrolled by age into 18-55, 56-69 and 70-plus year subgroups, with around 140, 26 and 57 TCR-sequenced participants respectively.

Findings and caveats that apply to the study as a whole: Because no day 14 peak-response samples were available, the repertoires could be characterized only after the peak T cell response. Conclusions about previously exposed vaccinees are limited because only five or six AZD1222 recipients were SARS-CoV-2 seropositive at baseline. In the small 56-69-year group, the increase in depth fell short of significance, most likely because of low power. After two AZD1222 doses, both the breadth and the depth of spike-specific TCRs were significantly higher than at day 0 and than in MenACWY recipients. Participants were mostly white British and included more females than males, and it was suggested by the authors that clonal diversity may have been underestimated. Vaccine-associated CD4 TCRs spanned the whole spike protein, with dominant responses in regions 160-218 and 743-854. Nearly half of unique spike-specific TCRs reportedly recognized epitopes outside regions mutated in the B.1.351 and B.1.1.7 variants.

The CDR3 regions of human TCRbeta chains were subjected to immunosequencing. Concerning the study's data processing: TCRs in the repertoires were compared against a reference library of SARS-CoV-2-specific TCRs that had been generated with the MIRA antigen-specificity platform. Breadth meant the fraction of unique TCRs that were SARS-CoV-2-associated, whereas depth meant the fraction of total T cells that were SARS-CoV-2-associated. Using the MIRA data, each spike-specific TCR was assigned both to the spike region to which the TCR was reactive and to a CD4 or CD8 class. Log10-transformed breadth and depth values were compared by one-way ANOVA with Sidak's multiple comparisons tests. The source is immuneACCESS, and TCRdb retained only in-frame sequences with V and J called. Part of the clones is not carried over; for the studies checked, unresolved V genes explain less than half of this, and the remainder is unexplained. The DNA was the basis for D and trimming; V, J and clone size are from that table. Present in this sample are around 160,000 clones, 85% to 95% of which were seen just once. Together, the top ten hold 1.5% to 2% of the sample.

The CDR3 numbers 14 residues from cysteine through phenylalanine. Just CDR3 DNA is preserved here, 42 bases in frame from base 1. The junction carries 12 bases between V and J, which are trimmed by 2 bases and 5 bases respectively. Per the germline V gene, MNHNS is the CDR1 and SASEGT is the CDR2. This specimen's time point label, interpreted: baseline before first vaccination. Vaccinee samples came from UK trials COV001 and COV002, including a single-blind randomized controlled phase 2/3 trial of AZD1222 (ChAdOx1 nCoV-19) in healthy adults. Trial participant PBMC samples were collected at day 0 and day 28 after the second dose for TCRbeta chain sequencing.

The rearrangement joined TRBV6-1 to TRBJ1-1; TRBD1 might be the D gene, on 6 matching bases. Sequences were derived from peripheral blood, sampled on day 0 of AZD1222 vaccination. This TCR was recovered from an adult in good health. This receptor carries the CDR3 CASSERGGETEAFF. The nucleotides read TGTGCCAGCAGTGAAAGGGGGGGGGAAACTGAAGCTTTCTTT.